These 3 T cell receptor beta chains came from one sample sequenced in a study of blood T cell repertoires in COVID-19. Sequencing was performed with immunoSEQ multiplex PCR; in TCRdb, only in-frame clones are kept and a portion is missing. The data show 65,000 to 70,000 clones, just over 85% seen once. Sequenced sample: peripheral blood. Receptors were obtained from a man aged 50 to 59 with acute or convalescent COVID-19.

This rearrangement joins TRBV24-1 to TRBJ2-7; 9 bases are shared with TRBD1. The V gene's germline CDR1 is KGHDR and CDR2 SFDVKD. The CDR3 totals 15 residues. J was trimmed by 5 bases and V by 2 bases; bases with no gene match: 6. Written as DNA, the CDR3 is TGTGCCACCAGTGATTCGGGACAGGGAATAGACGAGCAGTACTTC. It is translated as CATSDSGQGIDEQYF.

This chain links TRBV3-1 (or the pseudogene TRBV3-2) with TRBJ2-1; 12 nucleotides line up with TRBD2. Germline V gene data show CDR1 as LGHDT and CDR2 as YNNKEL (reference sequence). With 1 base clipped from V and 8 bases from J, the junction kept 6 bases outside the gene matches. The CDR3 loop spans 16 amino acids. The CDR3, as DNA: TGTGCCAGCAGCCAAGCAACGGGGACTAGCGGGTATGAGCAGTTCTTC. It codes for CASSQATGTSGYEQFF.

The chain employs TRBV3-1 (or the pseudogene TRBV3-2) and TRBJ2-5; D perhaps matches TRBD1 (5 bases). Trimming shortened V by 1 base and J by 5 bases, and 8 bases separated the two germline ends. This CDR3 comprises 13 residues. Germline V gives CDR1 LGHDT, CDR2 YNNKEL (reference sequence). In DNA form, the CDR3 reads TGTGCCAGCAGCCAAGGGGGCCGGGAGACCCAGTACTTC. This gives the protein CASSQGGRETQYF.